One sample yielded the 30 T cell receptor beta chains listed below, sequenced in a study of beta chain features in type 1 diabetes. Which antigens these TCRs recognize remains unknown. Of the isolated RNA, all was reverse transcribed, and so the sequenced material was expressed TCRB transcripts. The protocol was immunoSEQ multiplex PCR, while the TCRdb copy is restricted to in-frame clones and leaves out a portion. The data show around 150,000 clones, around 63% seen once. Whole-study results and caveats: Shorter TCRB CDR3s, moderately but significantly so, were found in Type 1 diabetes patients in all four CD4+ subsets.

The sequenced sample consisted of naive CD4+ T cells from blood. These receptor sequences come from a man aged 25-45 years with type 1 diabetes.

This chain joins TRBV2 and TRBJ1-1; D not certain. Germline V gene lookup returns CDR1 SNHLY and CDR2 FYNNEI. This CDR3 is 13 amino acids long. Trimming took 8 bases from V and 4 from J, leaving 14 bases between them. In DNA form, the CDR3 reads TGTGCCAGCGAGGCCTCTCCAGGCACTGAAGCTTTCTTT. Its protein is CASEASPGTEAFF.

This chain links TRBV2 with TRBJ2-7, with 7 bases matching TRBD1. The V segment lost 8 bases and the J segment 1 base; nucleotides outside the gene matches: 2. The germline CDR1 and CDR2 sequences are SNHLY and FYNNEI. There are 12 residues in the CDR3. As DNA, the CDR3 is TGTGCCAGCCGGGACAGTTCCTACGAGCAGTACTTC. Translation: CASRDSSYEQYF.

The chain links TRBV30 to TRBJ2-7, with no clear D. The CDR3 has 13 amino acids. The germline V and J ends were trimmed by 2 bases and 6 bases, with 14 bases remaining between them. From germline, CDR1 is GTSNPN and CDR2 SVGIG (reference sequence). This CDR3 reads CAWSYATLREQYF. The CDR3, as DNA: TGTGCCTGGAGTTATGCCACCCTCCGCGAGCAGTACTTC.

J is TRBJ2-1 and V is TRBV18; 8 nucleotides line up with TRBD2. Looked up from germline, CDR1 is KGHSH and CDR2 is LQKENI. V lost 3 bases and J lost 0; bases outside the gene matches: 1. This CDR3 comprises 15 residues. The CDR3 loop reads CASSPSGGSYNEQFF. In DNA, the CDR3 is TGTGCCAGCTCACCCAGCGGGGGCTCCTACAATGAGCAGTTCTTC. Variable domain in full (rest from reference TRBV18 and TRBJ2-1): NAGVMQNPRHLVRRRGQEARLRCSPMKGHSHVYWYRQLPEEGLKFMVYLQKENIIDESGMPKERFSAEFPKEGPSILRIQQVVRGDSAAYFCASSPSGGSYNEQFFGPGTRLTVL.

The V gene is TRBV7-2, the J gene TRBJ2-7, with D possibly TRBD2 on 5 matching bases. From germline, CDR1 is SGHTA and CDR2 FQGNSA. The V gene lost 5 bases and the J gene lost 1 base, with 15 bases spanning the gap. The CDR3 length is 15 residues. For the CDR3, the DNA is TGTGCCAGCAGCACTCTAGCTTCTACATCCTACGAGCAGTACTTC. Protein: CASSTLASTSYEQYF. The full variable domain, in which reference TRBV7-2 and TRBJ2-7 provide the parts outside the CDR3, is GAGVSQSPSNKVTEKGKDVELRCDPISGHTALYWYRQSLGQGLEFLIYFQGNSAPDKSGLPSDRFSAERTGGSVSTLTIQRTQQEDSAVYLCASSTLASTSYEQYFGPGTRLTVT.

The chain uses TRBV5-6 and TRBJ2-1, with D possibly matching TRBD1 (6 bases). V was trimmed by 4 bases and J by 0 bases, leaving 14 bases between them. The CDR3 runs to 16 residues. Germline lookup yields CDR1 SGHDT and CDR2 YYEEEE. The CDR3 bases are TGTGCCAGCAGCCCTTCAAAGGACAGCTCCTACAATGAGCAGTTCTTC. Amino acids: CASSPSKDSSYNEQFF.

The CDR3 region is CASGPLTGLYEQYF. The CDR3 DNA follows: TGTGCCAGCGGCCCCCTAACAGGGTTGTACGAGCAGTACTTC. The chain carries TRBV27 and TRBJ2-7; maybe TRBD1 (6 bases). V shed 8 bases and J shed 4 bases, with 18 bases lying between them. Germline V gene lookup returns CDR1 MNHEY and CDR2 SMNVEV (reference sequence). The CDR3 contains 14 residues.

The gene calls are TRBV29-1 and TRBJ2-5; TRBD1 agrees at 9 bases. Germline CDR1 reads SQVTM; CDR2 reads ANQGSEA. CDR3 length equals 12 residues. V gave up 8 bases and J gave up 4 bases; unmatched junction bases: 5. CDR3 nucleotides: TGCAGCATTAGACAGGGGGTAGAGACCCAGTACTTC. It encodes CSIRQGVETQYF.

The chain joins TRBV5-1 to TRBJ2-7; 9 positions agree with TRBD1. This CDR3 contains 14 residues. V trimming: 0 bases; J trimming: 4 bases; junction bases outside the gene matches: 2. Per the germline V gene, CDR1 is SGHRS and CDR2 is YFSETQ. The CDR3 here is CASSLVTGGYEQYF. Here the CDR3 DNA reads TGCGCCAGCAGCTTGGTGACAGGGGGATACGAGCAGTACTTC.

The chain joins TRBV7-2 to TRBJ2-5, with a possible D match to TRBD2 (6 bases). The CDR3 is 13 residues long. CDR1 and CDR2 from the germline V gene are SGHTA and FQGNSA. Trimming took off 5 bases at V and 7 bases at J, with 14 bases between the two ends. CDR3 DNA sequence: TGTGCCAGCAGCCCGGAGACTAGTCGGACCCAGTACTTC. It yields the protein CASSPETSRTQYF.

This chain connects TRBV7-9 to TRBJ2-2; TRBD2 is a possible D gene (5 bases). Trimming stripped 8 bases from V and 3 bases from J, with 13 bases between. The length of the CDR3 is 14 residues. CDR1 is SEHNR, CDR2 FQNEAQ, per germline (reference sequence). CDR3 amino acids: CASRGQTDTGELFF. The CDR3 DNA sequence: TGTGCCAGCCGAGGGCAGACGGACACCGGGGAGCTGTTTTTT.

CDR3 residues: CASSLARELYNEQFF. The CDR3 nucleotides are TGTGCCAGCAGCTTGGCCAGAGAGCTTTACAATGAGCAGTTCTTC. The chain combines TRBV5-6 with TRBJ2-1; D unresolved. V was trimmed by 0 bases and J by 4 bases, leaving 11 bases between them. This CDR3 spans 15 amino acids. Looked up from germline, CDR1 is SGHDT and CDR2 is YYEEEE.

This clone has a handful of counts. The CDR3: CSVFGQGQNIQYF. The CDR3 region has the DNA TGCAGCGTATTTGGACAGGGACAGAACATTCAGTACTTC. This sequence joins TRBV29-1 and TRBJ2-4; 8 nucleotides match TRBD1. Germline V gives CDR1 SQVTM, CDR2 ANQGSEA. V shed 6 bases and J 7 bases; nucleotides not matched to a gene: 8. The CDR3 is 13 amino acids.

There are a few counts of this clone. CDR3 nucleotide sequence: TGCAGCGTTGGGTTGGGCGGGACCTACGAGCAGTACTTC. This codes for CSVGLGGTYEQYF. This chain connects TRBV29-1 to TRBJ2-7; a possible D gene is TRBD2 (6 bases). The germline V gene encodes CDR1 SQVTM and CDR2 ANQGSEA. V lost 4 bases, J lost 2 bases, and 12 bases lay in between. CDR3 length: 13 residues.

This sequence joins TRBV13 and TRBJ1-6; TRBD1 might be the D (5 bases). The CDR3 consists of 14 residues. Germline-derived CDR1 and CDR2 are PRHDT and FYEKMQ (reference sequence). V lost 7 bases to trimming and J lost 6 bases, with 13 bases between them. The CDR3 sequence: CASMAGPGNSPLHF. The CDR3 nucleotides are TGTGCCAGCATGGCAGGGCCTGGTAATTCACCCCTCCACTTT. Full variable domain (missing parts from reference TRBV13 and TRBJ1-6): AAGVIQSPRHLIKEKRETATLKCYPIPRHDTVYWYQQGPGQDPQFLISFYEKMQSDKGSIPDRFSAQQFSDYHSELNMSSLELGDSALYFCASMAGPGNSPLHFGNGTRLTVT.

This chain uses TRBV6-6 with TRBJ2-5; 9 bases line up with TRBD2. The CDR3 is made up of 15 amino acids. V was pared by 7 bases and J by 2 bases, with 8 bases of the junction left unmatched. Germline CDR1 reads MNHNY; CDR2 reads SVGAGI (reference sequence). CDR3 sequence reads: CASNIASGAQETQYF. The DNA for the CDR3 is TGTGCCAGCAATATAGCTAGCGGGGCGCAAGAGACCCAGTACTTC.

The chain is built from TRBV7-9 and TRBJ2-3, with TRBD2 matching over 11 bases. The ends lost 3 bases at V and 3 bases at J; junction bases unmatched: 2. Germline V gene data show CDR1 as SEHNR and CDR2 as FQNEAQ (reference sequence). CDR3 length equals 15 residues. In DNA, the CDR3 is TGTGCCAGCAGCTTGACTAGCGGGGCTACAGATACGCAGTATTTT. This encodes CASSLTSGATDTQYF. Drawing the rest from reference TRBV7-9 and TRBJ2-3, the complete variable domain is DTGVSQNPRHKITKRGQNVTFRCDPISEHNRLYWYRQTLGQGPEFLTYFQNEAQLEKSRLLSDRFSAERPKGSFSTLEIQRTEQGDSAMYLCASSLTSGATDTQYFGPGTRLTVL.

The chain couples TRBV28 to TRBJ2-6; TRBD1 aligns across 8 bases. This CDR3 comprises 17 residues. V was pared by 3 bases and J by 4 bases, with 8 bases of the junction left unmatched. The germline V gene encodes CDR1 MDHEN and CDR2 SYDVKM. DNA of the CDR3: TGTGCCAGCAGTTTTATAGATGGACAGGGCGGGGCCAACGTCCTGACTTTC. Translation: CASSFIDGQGGANVLTF.

This chain uses TRBV30 with TRBJ2-3, with D perhaps TRBD1 (6 bases). The V end lost 5 bases, the J end lost 2 bases, and 11 bases lay between the germline ends. This CDR3 spans 13 amino acids. Germline V gene lookup returns CDR1 GTSNPN and CDR2 SVGIG (reference sequence). The CDR3 sequence is CAWGQGSTDTQYF. The CDR3 DNA reads as TGTGCCTGGGGTCAGGGGTCCACAGATACGCAGTATTTT.

J is TRBJ1-5 and V is TRBV7-2; D ambiguous. From germline, CDR1 is SGHTA and CDR2 FQGNSA. This CDR3 contains 15 residues. Trimming pared 1 base from V and 1 base from J, leaving 8 bases between. The CDR3: CASSLGSRSNQPQHF. CDR3 DNA: TGTGCCAGCAGCTTAGGGAGTCGGAGCAATCAGCCCCAGCATTTT.

The chain combines TRBV4-3 with TRBJ2-1; possible D gene TRBD1, 5 bases. The V gene's germline CDR1 is LGHNA and CDR2 YSLEER. The CDR3 spans 15 residues. The V end lost 1 base, the J end lost 4 bases, and 11 bases lay between the germline ends. This CDR3 reads CASSQVAQGYNEQFF. CDR3 nucleotide sequence: TGCGCCAGCAGCCAAGTAGCCCAGGGTTACAATGAGCAGTTCTTC.

This clone has only one observation. The gene calls are TRBV11-2 and TRBJ2-5, with D unclear. This CDR3 is built from 11 residues. Trimming cost V 6 bases and J 5 bases, with 7 bases left between them. The germline CDR1 and CDR2 sequences are SGHAT and FQNNGV. The CDR3 region is CASRAGETQYF. As DNA, the CDR3 is TGTGCCAGCAGGGCCGGTGAGACCCAGTACTTC. The full variable domain, its missing parts supplied by reference TRBV11-2 and TRBJ2-5, is EAGVAQSPRYKIIEKRQSVAFWCNPISGHATLYWYQQILGQGPKLLIQFQNNGVVDDSQLPKDRFSAERLKGVDSTLKIQPAKLEDSAVYLCASRAGETQYFGPGTRLLVL.

This clone was seen just once. The rearrangement joins TRBV30 to TRBJ2-7, with a possible D match to TRBD2 (5 bases). The ends were cut back, 3 bases at V and 0 bases at J, with 27 bases in the middle. CDR3 length equals 19 residues. Looked up from germline, CDR1 is GTSNPN and CDR2 is SVGIG (reference sequence). Here the CDR3 DNA reads TGTGCCTGGAGAGGCCGCCGGACTGACCAGGCTGATAGCTCCTACGAGCAGTACTTC. It is translated as CAWRGRRTDQADSSYEQYF.

The V call is TRBV18, the J call TRBJ2-7, with a weak D call TRBD1 (5 bases). The CDR3 has 13 residues. Germline CDR1 reads KGHSH; CDR2 reads LQKENI. Trimming took off 5 bases at V and 3 bases at J, with 11 bases between the two ends. The chain's CDR3 is CASSTGDNYEQYF. CDR3 nucleotides: TGTGCCAGCTCAACAGGTGACAACTACGAGCAGTACTTC.

The table lists this clone with a count of one. This sequence joins TRBV10-3 and TRBJ1-5, with D possibly TRBD1 on 6 matching bases. This CDR3 is 14 amino acids long. V was pared by 4 bases and J by 3 bases, with 10 bases between. CDR1 is ENHRY and CDR2 is SYGVKD in the germline V gene. CDR3 nucleotides: TGTGCCATCAGTGGACAGGAGCACAATCAGCCCCAGCATTTT. This codes for CAISGQEHNQPQHF.

This chain connects TRBV7-2 to TRBJ2-5, with D possibly matching TRBD1 (6 bases). Trimming cost V 6 bases and J 4 bases, with 9 bases left between them. CDR3 length: 12 amino acids. Germline CDR1 and CDR2: SGHTA and FQGNSA. CDR3 sequence: CASRQQGETQYF. CDR3 coding DNA: TGTGCCAGCAGGCAACAGGGAGAGACCCAGTACTTC.

The V and J genes are TRBV4-1 and TRBJ2-1; TRBD1 matches at 11 bases. The CDR3 extends over 15 amino acids. Germline V gene sequence: CDR1 MGHRA, CDR2 YSYEKL. The V and J ends lost 6 bases and 6 bases, in that order; junction bases with no gene match: 7. CDR3: CASSLGQGAFNEQFF. Written as DNA, the CDR3 is TGCGCCAGCAGTCTCGGACAGGGGGCTTTCAATGAGCAGTTCTTC.

The V gene is TRBV7-9, the J gene TRBJ1-4; TRBD1 is a possible D gene (5 bases). Trimming pared 6 bases from V and 6 bases from J, leaving 17 bases between. From germline, CDR1 is SEHNR and CDR2 FQNEAQ (reference sequence). This CDR3 contains 15 residues. The CDR3 region has the DNA TGTGCCAGCAGGGCAGCGAGGGGCTTCGATGAAAAACTGTTTTTT. Translated, it gives CASRAARGFDEKLFF.

The chain has TRBV9 and TRBJ2-4; D assignment may be TRBD1 or TRBD2 (5 bases each). Trimming removed 0 bases from V and 6 bases from J, with 19 bases in between. CDR1 SGDLS and CDR2 YYNGEE come from the germline V gene. The CDR3 spans 17 residues. CDR3 coding DNA: TGTGCCAGCAGCGTAGAATGGGGACCCGGGCCGGTAAACATTCAGTACTTC. Its translation is CASSVEWGPGPVNIQYF.

The rearrangement joins TRBV30 to TRBJ2-3; D remains unclear. V dropped 3 bases and J dropped 3 bases, with 10 bases sitting between them. From germline, CDR1 is GTSNPN and CDR2 SVGIG (reference sequence). The CDR3 extends over 13 amino acids. This chain's CDR3 is CAWRSDSTDTQYF. CDR3 coding DNA: TGTGCCTGGAGGAGTGACTCGACAGATACGCAGTATTTT.